The rows below give T cell receptor beta chains drawn from one sample of a study of OX40 agonist ivuxolimab in advanced cancers. The assay was immunoSEQ multiplex PCR, and TCRdb's table has in-frame clones only and misses some. The repertoire holds around 76,000 clones, 80% to 90% seen once, with roughly 3% in the top ten. Sequencing used CD4+ or CD8+ T cells sorted from blood, obtained in a trial of the OX40 agonist ivuxolimab. These receptors were obtained from an adult with an advanced solid tumor such as melanoma, head and neck, liver or kidney cancer. The CDR3 runs from the conserved cysteine through the conserved F or W. D genes are given only for firm matches. Size is stated for part of the rows, as once, few or many counts, or as a class when the clone is expanded.

V,size,J,D,DNA,CDR3
TRBV19,NA,TRBJ1-5,NA,TGTGCCAGTAGTATAGGGGGGGGGAGCAATCAGCCCCAGCATTTT,CASSIGGGSNQPQHF
TRBV7-6,once,TRBJ1-4,NA,TGTGCCAGCAGCTTAGCTCCAGCGCATGCAACTAATGAAAAACTGTTTTTT,CASSLAPAHATNEKLFF
TRBV6-6,NA,TRBJ2-6,NA,TGTGCCAGCAGTTACTCAATATCTGGGGCCAACGTCCTGACTTTC,CASSYSISGANVLTF
TRBV14,NA,TRBJ2-3,TRBD2,TGTGCCACCGGGGGGGCAGATACGCAGTATTTT,CATGGADTQYF
TRBV6-5,NA,TRBJ2-7,NA,TGTGCCAGCAGTCCAAGGTCCAACCTTGGGCAGTACTTC,CASSPRSNLGQYF
TRBV6-4,NA,TRBJ2-1,TRBD1,TGTGCCAGCAGTGGCGAGGCAATAGGACAGGGGGCGCGCAATGAGCAGTTCTTC,CASSGEAIGQGARNEQFF
TRBV14,once,TRBJ1-5,NA,TGTGCCAGCAGCCGACAGGAAAATCAGCCCCAGCATTTT,CASSRQENQPQHF
TRBV30,NA,TRBJ1-6,NA,TGTGCCTGGAGCCGGGACAAGTATTCACCCCTCCACTTT,CAWSRDKYSPLHF
TRBV11-2,NA,TRBJ2-7,TRBD2,TGTGCCAGCAGCTTAGATCGCGGTTTAGCGGGGGGACGCGAGCAGTACTTC,CASSLDRGLAGGREQYF
TRBV7-2,NA,TRBJ2-6,NA,TGTGCCAGCAGCAGGACACGAGCCCTGACTTTC,CASSRTRALTF
TRBV7-6,NA,TRBJ2-7,NA,TGTGCCAGCTTTTTACACGGTGTTCAGGTAACTTACGAGCAGTACTTC,CASFLHGVQVTYEQYF
TRBV11-2,few,TRBJ1-6,NA,TGTGCCAGCAGCTACCAGCAGGGTAATTCACCCCTCCACTTT,CASSYQQGNSPLHF
TRBV19,NA,TRBJ1-1,TRBD1,TGTGCCAGTAGTATTGGACAGGGTGGCATCGTCGCTGAAGCTTTCTTT,CASSIGQGGIVAEAFF
TRBV9,NA,TRBJ2-7,TRBD1,TGTGCCAGCAGCTCGGGACAGTCCCCTGCCTACGAGCAGTACTTC,CASSSGQSPAYEQYF
TRBV11-2,NA,TRBJ1-4,TRBD1,TGTGCCAGCAGCAAATACGGACAGGTTCATGAAAAACTGTTTTTT,CASSKYGQVHEKLFF
TRBV7-9,NA,TRBJ1-4,NA,TGTGCCAGCAGCCGGGGAGAGGCAACTAATGAAAAACTGTTTTTT,CASSRGEATNEKLFF
TRBV9,NA,TRBJ1-2,TRBD1,TGTGCCCGCAGCGTATCAGGGGGCGGGGGCTATGGCTACACCTTC,CARSVSGGGGYGYTF
TRBV5-1,NA,TRBJ1-2,TRBD1,TGCGCCAGCAGCCAACAGGGGGCCTGGGGCTACACCTTC,CASSQQGAWGYTF
TRBV28,NA,TRBJ2-7,TRBD1,TGTGCCAGCAGTTTAGGAGGACAGGGAAGATCCGAGCAGTACTTC,CASSLGGQGRSEQYF